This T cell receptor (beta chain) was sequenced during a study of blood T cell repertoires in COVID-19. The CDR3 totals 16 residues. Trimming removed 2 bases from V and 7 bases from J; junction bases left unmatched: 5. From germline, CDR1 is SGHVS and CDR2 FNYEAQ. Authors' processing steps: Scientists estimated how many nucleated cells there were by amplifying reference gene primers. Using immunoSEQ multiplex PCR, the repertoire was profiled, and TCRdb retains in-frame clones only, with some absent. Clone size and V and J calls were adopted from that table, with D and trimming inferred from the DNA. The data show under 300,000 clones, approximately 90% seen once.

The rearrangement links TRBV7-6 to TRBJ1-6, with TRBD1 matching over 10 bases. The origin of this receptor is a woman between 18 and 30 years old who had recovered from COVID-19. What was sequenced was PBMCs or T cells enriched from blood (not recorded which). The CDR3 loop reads CASSLIPGQGNSPLHF. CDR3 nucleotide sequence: TGTGCCAGCAGCTTAATCCCGGGACAGGGGAATTCACCCCTCCACTTT.